These 8 T cell receptor beta chains were sequenced from one sample in a study of ipilimumab plus nivolumab after autologous stem cell transplantation (dated by TCRdb to the early 2020s). Library prep was done by the immunoSEQ multiplex PCR assay. This immuneACCESS table, as held by TCRdb, lists in-frame sequences with V and J called but not all clones. Of the missing ones, under half trace to an unresolved V gene in checked studies; the others have no known cause. The sample profile shows about 40,000 clones; 85% to 95% of them were found once. Roughly 0.87% of the sample is in the top ten clones. This specimen consisted of PBMCs, obtained in a trial of ipilimumab plus nivolumab as post-transplant consolidation. The source is a male donor with multiple myeloma.

This clone showed up just once. The CDR3 nucleotides read TGTGCCAGCAGTGAGGGCAAGCTGGAATACGAGCAGTACTTC. Translated, it gives CASSEGKLEYEQYF. The chain employs TRBV6-1 and TRBJ2-7; D is unresolved. CDR1 MNHNS and CDR2 SASEGT come from the germline V gene. V was pared by 3 bases and J by 4 bases, with 13 bases between. CDR3 length equals 14 residues.

The chain carries TRBV6-5 and TRBJ1-3; 9 bases fit TRBD1. V shed 2 bases, J shed 8 bases, and the junction held 4 bases outside the gene matches. CDR1 is MNHEY and CDR2 is SVGAGI in the germline V gene. The CDR3 loop spans 14 amino acids. The CDR3: CASSYRTGEDTIYF. CDR3 in DNA: TGTGCCAGCAGTTACCGGACAGGGGAGGACACCATATATTTT.

The chain combines TRBV5-1 with TRBJ1-2; D is possibly TRBD1 (6 bases). Germline CDR1 is SGHRS and CDR2 is YFSETQ. V was clipped by 5 bases and J by 0 bases, with 14 bases between them. The length of the CDR3 is 15 residues. The CDR3 reads CASRARTETNYGYTF. In nucleotides, the CDR3 is TGCGCCAGCAGGGCCCGGACAGAAACTAACTATGGCTACACCTTC.

The V gene is TRBV9, the J gene TRBJ2-7, with a tentative D call TRBD2 (7 bases). The germline V and J ends were trimmed by 0 bases and 5 bases, with 12 bases remaining between them. From germline, CDR1 is SGDLS and CDR2 YYNGEE. The CDR3 spans 14 residues. CDR3 bases: TGTGCCAGCAGCGTAGTGGGGGGGCAGGACGAGCAGTACTTC. As protein: CASSVVGGQDEQYF.

This clone was seen a single time. This sample also contains other DNA sequences that code for the same CDR3. V and J are TRBV6-6 and TRBJ1-2, with D possibly matching TRBD1 (5 bases). V gave up 6 bases and J gave up 4 bases, with 12 bases separating them. The CDR3 is 13 amino acids. Germline CDR1 MNHNY, CDR2 SVGAGI (reference sequence). The CDR3 reads CASSLDSLYGYTF. CDR3 sequence (DNA): TGTGCCAGCAGCCTAGACAGTCTCTATGGCTACACCTTC.

The chain employs TRBV29-1 and TRBJ2-1; maybe TRBD2 (5 bases). The CDR3 covers 17 residues. CDR1 and CDR2 (germline): SQVTM, ANQGSEA. Trimming took off 1 base at V and 0 bases at J, with 16 bases between the two ends. CDR3: CSVEARGGVSSYNEQFF. The CDR3 region has the DNA TGCAGCGTTGAAGCCCGGGGTGGGGTCAGCTCCTACAATGAGCAGTTCTTC.

The chain links TRBV6-1 to TRBJ2-7; 7 nucleotides match TRBD1. The CDR3 runs to 15 residues. The V gene's germline CDR1 is MNHNS and CDR2 SASEGT. The trim removed 5 bases at V and 2 bases at J, leaving 9 bases unmatched. In DNA, the CDR3 is TGTGCCAGCAGTCCAACTACAGGGGTTGCCTACGAGCAGTACTTC. It encodes CASSPTTGVAYEQYF.

This chain connects TRBV6-5 to TRBJ1-1; D call uncertain. The CDR3 loop spans 15 amino acids. V lost 8 bases, J lost 3 bases, and 19 bases lay in between. The germline V gene has CDR1 MNHEY and CDR2 SVGAGI. Written as DNA, the CDR3 is TGTGCCAGCCTCACACCGGGCAGGCCATACACTGAAGCTTTCTTT. Its protein is CASLTPGRPYTEAFF.